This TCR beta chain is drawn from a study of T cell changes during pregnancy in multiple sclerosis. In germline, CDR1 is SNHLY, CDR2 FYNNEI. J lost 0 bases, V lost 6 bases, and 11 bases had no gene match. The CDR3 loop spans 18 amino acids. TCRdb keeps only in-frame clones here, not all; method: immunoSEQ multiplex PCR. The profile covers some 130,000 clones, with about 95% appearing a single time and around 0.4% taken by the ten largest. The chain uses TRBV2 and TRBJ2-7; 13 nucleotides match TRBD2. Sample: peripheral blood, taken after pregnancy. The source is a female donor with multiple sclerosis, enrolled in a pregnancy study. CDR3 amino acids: CASRDRTSGSSSSYEQYF. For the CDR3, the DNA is TGTGCCAGCAGAGACCGGACTAGCGGGAGTTCAAGCTCCTACGAGCAGTACTTC.